This T cell receptor (beta chain) was retrieved from a study of PD-1 and CTLA-4 blockade in melanoma. This clone has just a few counts. TCRdb's copy holds only in-frame clones and misses some; the assay was immunoSEQ multiplex PCR. The profile covers some 29,000 clones, with approximately 91% appearing a single time and about 8.5% taken by the ten largest. The CDR3 has 17 residues. Unmatched junction bases numbered 12, after V lost 5 bases and J lost 1 base. CDR1 SEHNR and CDR2 FQNEAQ come from the germline V gene (reference sequence). This sequence was found in a human donor with melanoma. The source material was CD8+ T cells from peripheral blood, sampled before anti-PD-1 treatment. This chain joins TRBV7-9 and TRBJ1-1; TRBD1 agrees at 8 bases. CDR3 protein: CASSLDPQTGENTEAFF. CDR3 sequence (DNA): TGTGCCAGCAGCCTCGATCCACAGACAGGGGAGAACACTGAAGCTTTCTTT.